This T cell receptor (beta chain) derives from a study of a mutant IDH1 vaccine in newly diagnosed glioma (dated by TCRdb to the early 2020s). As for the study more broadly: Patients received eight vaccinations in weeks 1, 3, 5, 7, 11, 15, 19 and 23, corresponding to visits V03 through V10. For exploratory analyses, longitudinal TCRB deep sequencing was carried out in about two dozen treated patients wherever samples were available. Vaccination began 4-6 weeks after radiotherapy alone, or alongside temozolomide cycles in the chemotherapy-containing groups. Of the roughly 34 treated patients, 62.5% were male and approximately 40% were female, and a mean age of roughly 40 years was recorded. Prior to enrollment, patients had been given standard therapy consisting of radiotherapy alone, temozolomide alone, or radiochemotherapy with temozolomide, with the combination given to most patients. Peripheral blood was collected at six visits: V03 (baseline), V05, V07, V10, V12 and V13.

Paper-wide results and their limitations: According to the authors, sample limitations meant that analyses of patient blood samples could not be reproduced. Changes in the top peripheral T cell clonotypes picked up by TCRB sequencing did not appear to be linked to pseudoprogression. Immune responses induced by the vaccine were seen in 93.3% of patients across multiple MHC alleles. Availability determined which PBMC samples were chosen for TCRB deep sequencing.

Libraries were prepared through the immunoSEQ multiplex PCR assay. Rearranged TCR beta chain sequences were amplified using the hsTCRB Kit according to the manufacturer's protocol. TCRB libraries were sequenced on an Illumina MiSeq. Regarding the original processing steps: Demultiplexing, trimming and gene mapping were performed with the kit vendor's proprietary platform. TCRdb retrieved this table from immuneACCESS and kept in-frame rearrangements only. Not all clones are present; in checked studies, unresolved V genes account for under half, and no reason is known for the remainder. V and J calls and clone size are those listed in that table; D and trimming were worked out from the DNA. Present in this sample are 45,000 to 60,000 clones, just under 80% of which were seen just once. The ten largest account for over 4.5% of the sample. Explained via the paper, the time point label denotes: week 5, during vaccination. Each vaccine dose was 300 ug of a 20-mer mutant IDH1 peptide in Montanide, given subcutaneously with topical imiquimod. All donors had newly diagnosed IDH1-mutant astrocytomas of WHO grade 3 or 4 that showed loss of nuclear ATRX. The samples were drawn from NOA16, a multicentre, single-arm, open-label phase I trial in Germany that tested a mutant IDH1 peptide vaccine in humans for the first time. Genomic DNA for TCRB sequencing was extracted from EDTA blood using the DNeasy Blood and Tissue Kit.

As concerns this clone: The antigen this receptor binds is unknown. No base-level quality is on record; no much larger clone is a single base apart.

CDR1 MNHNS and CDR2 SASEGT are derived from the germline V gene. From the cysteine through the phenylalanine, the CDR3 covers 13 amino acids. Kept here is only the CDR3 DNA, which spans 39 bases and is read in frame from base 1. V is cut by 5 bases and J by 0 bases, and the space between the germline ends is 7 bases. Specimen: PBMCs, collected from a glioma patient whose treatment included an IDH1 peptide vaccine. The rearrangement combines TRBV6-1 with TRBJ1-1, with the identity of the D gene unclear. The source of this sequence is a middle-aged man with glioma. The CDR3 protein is CASSRDLNTEAFF. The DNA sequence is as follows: TGTGCCAGCAGTCGCGACTTGAACACTGAAGCTTTCTTT.